The rows below give T cell receptor beta chains drawn from one sample of a study of shared T cell receptors in the human thymus. TCRdb's copy holds only in-frame clones and misses some; the assay was immunoSEQ multiplex PCR. The data show 700,000 to 750,000 clones, 80% to 90% seen once. These data were also filed under a second study, of human thymus T cells.

The source material was thymocytes. These TCRs come from a girl less than two years old with a congenital heart defect. The CDR3 runs from the conserved cysteine through the conserved F or W. A D gene is named only where the DNA matches it firmly. A row's size may be missing; if present it is once, few, many or a size class.

V	D	J	size	CDR3	DNA
TRBV4-3	TRBD1	TRBJ2-3	.	CASSLRQGRCTDTQYF	TGCGCCAGCAGCCTAAGACAGGGACGATGCACAGATACGCAGTATTTT
TRBV7-2	.	TRBJ1-2	.	CASSGRGYGYTF	TGTGCCAGCAGTGGACGGGGCTATGGCTACACCTTC
TRBV5-1	.	TRBJ1-1	.	CASSLKQSNTEAFF	TGCGCCAGCAGCTTAAAACAGTCGAACACTGAAGCTTTCTTT
TRBV27	TRBD1	TRBJ1-6	.	CASSLYHRGSYNSPLHF	TGTGCCAGCAGTTTATACCACAGGGGTTCCTATAATTCCCCCCTCCACTTT
TRBV6-1	TRBD1	TRBJ1-1	few	CATRAGGSNTEAFF	TGTGCCACGCGTGCAGGGGGCTCGAACACTGAAGCTTTCTTT
TRBV27	TRBD2	TRBJ2-2	.	CASSPGLTKRPNTGELFF	TGTGCCAGCAGCCCGGGACTAACAAAAAGACCAAACACCGGGGAGCTGTTTTTT
TRBV27	.	TRBJ1-5	once	CASSFEGGNQPQHF	TGTGCCAGCAGTTTCGAAGGGGGCAATCAGCCCCAGCATTTT
TRBV27	.	TRBJ1-1	.	CASSPALGGVGDTEAFF	TGTGCCAGCAGTCCAGCTCTTGGGGGGGTAGGGGACACTGAAGCTTTCTTT
TRBV27	.	TRBJ2-1	.	CASTSQGVGTYNEQFF	TGTGCCAGCACTTCACAGGGTGTAGGGACCTACAATGAGCAGTTCTTC
TRBV10-3	TRBD1	TRBJ2-7	.	CAISGQGSYEQYF	TGTGCCATCAGTGGACAGGGAAGCTACGAGCAGTACTTC
TRBV4-2	.	TRBJ1-6	.	CASSQVKRDSPLHF	TGTGCCAGCAGCCAAGTGAAGAGGGATTCACCCCTCCACTTT
TRBV5-1	TRBD1	TRBJ1-2	.	CASSLAWAGDRNNYGYTF	TGCGCTAGCAGCTTGGCATGGGCAGGGGACAGAAATAACTATGGCTACACCTTC
TRBV7-9	.	TRBJ1-3	few	CASSLARRPDPDSGNTIYF	TGTGCCAGCAGCTTAGCGAGGAGGCCAGACCCCGACTCTGGAAACACCATATATTTT
TRBV15	TRBD2	TRBJ2-4	few	CATSGRGGTSGAKAKNIQYF	TGTGCCACCAGCGGAAGAGGGGGGACTAGCGGGGCCAAAGCCAAAAACATTCAGTACTTC
TRBV2	.	TRBJ2-1	.	CAYSVGTDYNEQFF	TGTGCCTATTCGGTAGGGACTGACTACAATGAGCAGTTCTTC
TRBV19	.	TRBJ2-7	.	CASSKRPSDTPYEQYF	TGTGCCAGTAGTAAGCGCCCCTCGGACACCCCCTACGAGCAGTACTTC